The rows below give T cell receptor beta chains drawn from one sample of a study of cytomegalovirus exposure and HLA in healthy donors. Clones were read by immunoSEQ multiplex PCR, and TCRdb kept only the in-frame ones, dropping some. The sample carries some 85,000 clones, over 60% recorded once. The sequenced material came from PBMCs. These receptors all come from a man between 25 and 39 years old in good health and CMV-seronegative. Each CDR3 is given with its conserved first and last residue. Each record gives: CDR3 DNA, CDR3 protein, V gene, clone size, J gene, D gene. D genes are given only for firm matches. Only some rows state a clone size, as once, few, many or a class for expanded clones.

TGTGCCAGTAGTCTAGCGGGGGGCTCCTACAATGAGCAGTTCTTC CASSLAGGSYNEQFF TRBV19 NA TRBJ2-1 TRBD2
TGCGCCAGCAGCCAGCTCCCCGGGGGTGGGGGAGAGACCCAGTACTTC CASSQLPGGGGETQYF TRBV4-3 NA TRBJ2-5 NA
TGCGCCAGCAGATCCGGTCTTAGCGGTTACACTGAAGCTTTCTTT CASRSGLSGYTEAFF TRBV10-2 NA TRBJ1-1 NA
TGTGCCAGCAGCTTAGATTTGAACAGGGCGAACACTGAAGCTTTCTTT CASSLDLNRANTEAFF TRBV7-9 NA TRBJ1-1 NA
TGTGCCAGCTCACCACTGGAAGCGGGCACAGATACGCAGTATTTT CASSPLEAGTDTQYF TRBV18 NA TRBJ2-3 NA
TGTGCCAGCAGTAGTGGTAAGACAGCCACAGATACGCAGTATTTT CASSSGKTATDTQYF TRBV14 NA TRBJ2-3 NA
TGCGCCAGCAGTTCCCGGACAGGCGGTGAGCAGTTCTTC CASSSRTGGEQFF TRBV10-1 few TRBJ2-1 TRBD1
TGCGCCAGCAGAACAGGGCTGGACACTGAAGCTTTCTTT CASRTGLDTEAFF TRBV10-1 NA TRBJ1-1 NA
TGCGCCAGCAGCTTCCGCGGCGGGTACTCCTACGAGCAGTACTTC CASSFRGGYSYEQYF TRBV5-1 NA TRBJ2-7 NA
TGTGCCAGCAGCTTAGAGCGGGGAGTGGCTTTCTTT CASSLERGVAFF TRBV7-9 NA TRBJ1-1 NA
TGCGCCAGCATTTACAGAGGAGGGGAGGGCTACGAGCAGTACTTC CASIYRGGEGYEQYF TRBV10-1 NA TRBJ2-7 TRBD2
TGTGCCAGCAGCTTGCCGGGACAGGAACGGGGAGAACTGTTTTTT CASSLPGQERGELFF TRBV7-2 NA TRBJ1-4 TRBD1
TGTGCCAGCAGCTTCAAGACAGGCGCGAGTCAGCCCCAGCATTTT CASSFKTGASQPQHF TRBV7-2 NA TRBJ1-5 NA
TGCGCCAGCAGCTCAGGACAGGGCTGGGGTGAAAAACTGTTTTTT CASSSGQGWGEKLFF TRBV5-1 NA TRBJ1-4 TRBD1
TGCGCCAGCAGCCAAGATCGTAGAGTAACAGATACGCAGTATTTT CASSQDRRVTDTQYF TRBV4-3 NA TRBJ2-3 NA
TGTGCCAGCAGTTTAGCCGCAGGACAGGGTAACGGCTACACCTTC CASSLAAGQGNGYTF TRBV27 NA TRBJ1-2 TRBD1
TGCGCCAGCAGCCAGAAAGGTCCGGGACAGGGTAATGAAAAACTGTTTTTT CASSQKGPGQGNEKLFF TRBV4-3 NA TRBJ1-4 TRBD1